This T cell receptor beta chain was sequenced during a study of cytomegalovirus exposure and HLA in healthy donors. In the study overall: Ancestry clustering placed around 81% of 350 to 500 genotyped donors in the Caucasian-associated cluster. Study-wide results and caveats: A missense variant in DCLRE1C was later tied to TCR beta V- and J-gene trimming. In vitro assays verified that a few CMV-associated chains recognized CMV antigens specifically. Donors were assumed by presence/absence analyses to have roughly uniform sequencing depth.

This PCR relied on a set of 60 Vbeta primers and 13 Jbeta primers. Repertoires were generated with immunoSEQ multiplex PCR, while TCRdb's copy carries only in-frame clones and drops some. The top ten clones hold around 8.8% of a sample with 140,000 to 150,000 clones, 70% to 85% of them seen once. Germline V gene data show CDR1 as SGHTA and CDR2 as FQGNSA. The V gene lost 4 bases and the J gene lost 2 bases, with 9 bases spanning the gap. The CDR3 length is 13 residues. As to this clone: The antigen remains unidentified.

Sequencing used PBMCs. The source of this sequence is a woman aged 55-69 years in good health and CMV-seropositive. The rearrangement links TRBV7-2 to TRBJ2-7; tentatively, D is TRBD1 (6 bases). The CDR3 region is CASSWGQAYEQYF. CDR3 DNA: TGTGCCAGCAGCTGGGGACAAGCCTACGAGCAGTACTTC. Full variable domain (outside the CDR3, taken from reference TRBV7-2 and TRBJ2-7): GAGVSQSPSNKVTEKGKDVELRCDPISGHTALYWYRQSLGQGLEFLIYFQGNSAPDKSGLPSDRFSAERTGGSVSTLTIQRTQQEDSAVYLCASSWGQAYEQYFGPGTRLTVT.